A selection of T cell receptor beta chains follows, all from one sample in a study of T cells expressing NK-cell markers. For each CDR3 protein, TCRdb gives one entry from its re-call of the 5' RACE reads, without DNA. This repertoire includes over 4,500 distinct CDR3 sequences. Sequenced material: blood T cells: a sorted CD56 or NKG2C T cell subset, CD4+ or CD8+ T cells, or bulk PBMC T cells (not recorded which). The origin of the receptors is a man younger than 35 in good health. The CDR3 runs from the conserved cysteine through the conserved F or W. Size tells how often a clone was seen (once, few, many) or the class of an expanded clone, and some rows leave it out.

NA,TRBV6-1,TRBJ1-2,CASSEEGIGQTYGYTF
medium-sized,TRBV6-2/TRBV6-3,TRBJ2-1,CASSRSETDEQFF
NA,TRBV11-2,TRBJ1-1,CASSLMTEATEAFF
NA,TRBV7-2,TRBJ2-2,CASSQGSGVRGGELFF
NA,TRBV29-1,TRBJ2-5,CSGDFKETQYF
NA,TRBV19,TRBJ1-1,CASSIGGNTEAFF
NA,TRBV4-2,TRBJ2-1,CASSQEVTQPYNEQFF
NA,TRBV19,TRBJ2-1,CASSIGARNEQFF
NA,TRBV6-6,TRBJ2-7,CASTSGPSYEQYF
NA,TRBV6-4,TRBJ2-3,CASSDTATASTDTQYF
NA,TRBV20-1,TRBJ2-5,CSASLTSGGGETQYF
NA,TRBV4-2,TRBJ2-3,CASSQAGGPTDTQYF
NA,TRBV20-1,TRBJ1-1,CSARDQAEAFF
NA,TRBV6-1,TRBJ1-1,CASGATGTETTEAFF
NA,TRBV19,TRBJ2-3,CASSKGYTDTQYF
NA,TRBV2,TRBJ2-1,CASRPSRGGLNEQFF
NA,TRBV7-7,TRBJ2-7,CASSPLGSVYEQYF
NA,TRBV9,TRBJ2-7,CASSWTPYYEQYF
NA,TRBV6-2/TRBV6-3,TRBJ2-5,CASSYSISILETQYF
NA,TRBV5-1,TRBJ2-2,CASSLDRGNTGELFF
large,TRBV3-1,TRBJ2-5,CASSQQGFQETQYF
NA,TRBV2,TRBJ1-6,CASSKTGIASPLHF
NA,TRBV19,TRBJ2-7,CASSIGLSYEQYF
NA,TRBV6-5,TRBJ2-1,CASSNPIGGHSFEFEQFF
NA,TRBV20-1,TRBJ2-3,CSARRGRDWGSTDTQYF
NA,TRBV15,TRBJ1-6,CATSAWFGGSPLHF
NA,TRBV12-3/TRBV12-4,TRBJ2-2,CASSSQTGSANTGELFF
NA,TRBV7-7,TRBJ1-3,CARGQGGNTIYF
NA,TRBV18,TRBJ2-3,CASSPPRIVDTQYF
NA,TRBV7-6,TRBJ2-1,CASSARERVPFF
NA,TRBV5-1,TRBJ1-1,CASSLEPTDRGRGAFF
NA,TRBV19,TRBJ2-1,CASSIGGSLYNEQFF
large,TRBV5-1,TRBJ2-2,CASSLYHGELFF
NA,TRBV11-3,TRBJ2-1,CASSLVASNEQFF
NA,TRBV6-2/TRBV6-3,TRBJ2-1,CASSYPPHEQFF
NA,TRBV6-1,TRBJ2-6,CASSDEDSGANVLTF
NA,TRBV6-1,TRBJ1-5,CASSPSRNQPQHF